Below, one T cell receptor beta chain is given with its context. This specimen belongs to a study of blood T cell repertoires in COVID-19. About the research overall: The samples span acute and convalescent COVID-19 from the United States, Italy and Spain.

The germline CDR1 and CDR2 sequences are WSHSY and SAAADI. Trimming shortened V by 4 bases and J by 0 bases, and 6 bases separated the two germline ends. CDR3 length equals 13 residues. Data came from immunoSEQ multiplex PCR; TCRdb stores just in-frame clones and leaves some out. The sample contains about 90,000 clones, approximately 75% of which appear only once. This chain uses TRBV10-2 with TRBJ1-1, with D uncertain. Material: peripheral blood. The TCR comes from a human donor in a cohort sampled during active COVID-19. The CDR3 spells CASSGQLNTEAFF. The CDR3 DNA reads as TGCGCCAGCAGTGGGCAACTGAACACTGAAGCTTTCTTT.